Below are 18 T cell receptor beta chains sequenced from a single sample in a study of shared clonotypes between healthy human individuals. TCRdb's table, derived via immunoSEQ multiplex PCR, lists solely in-frame clones and lacks some. Here the sample spans about 480,000 clones, approximately 79% being singletons. Material for sequencing was PBMCs. Receptors were obtained from a woman in her 40s in good health. Some clones in this sample may be carry-over from other donors' samples.

As to this clone: Compared with germline, one end of the junction differs, possibly owing to a read error. The chain employs TRBV19 and TRBJ1-6; D is unclear. The CDR3 extends over 13 amino acids. The V gene's germline CDR1 is LNHDA and CDR2 SQIVND (reference sequence). The DNA for the CDR3 is TGTGCCAGTAGTAATGCGGGTAATCCACCCCTCCACTTT. Amino acids: CASSNAGNPPLHF.

The chain employs TRBV5-1 and TRBJ2-1, with 10 bases identical to TRBD1. Germline values: CDR1 SGHRS, CDR2 YFSETQ. V was pared by 4 bases and J by 7 bases, with 8 bases of the junction left unmatched. The CDR3 runs to 15 residues. The CDR3 reads CASSIPGQGLNEQFF. In DNA, the CDR3 is TGCGCCAGCAGCATACCGGGACAGGGGCTGAATGAGCAGTTCTTC.

There are a few counts of this clone. The CDR3 loop reads CAGGVQNIQYF. The CDR3 DNA is TGTGCCGGGGGTGTCCAAAACATTCAGTACTTC. The chain employs TRBV2 and TRBJ2-4, with D perhaps given as TRBD1 or TRBD2 (5 bases each). This CDR3 contains 11 residues. Germline V lookup: CDR1 SNHLY, CDR2 FYNNEI. The ends were cut back, 11 bases at V and 5 bases at J, with 10 bases in the middle.

The gene calls are TRBV28 and TRBJ2-7, with 7 bases matching TRBD2. J was trimmed by 2 bases and V by 10 bases; bases with no gene match: 8. This CDR3 is built from 13 residues. Germline V gene sequence: CDR1 MDHEN, CDR2 SYDVKM. The CDR3 spells CATTAGETYEQYF. CDR3 nucleotide sequence: TGTGCCACCACGGCGGGAGAGACCTACGAGCAGTACTTC.

The chain combines TRBV7-2 with TRBJ2-1; TRBD2 matches 10 bases. Trimming cost V 5 bases and J 7 bases; bases outside gene matches: 11. In germline, CDR1 is SGHTA, CDR2 FQGNSA. The CDR3 extends over 16 amino acids. In DNA form, the CDR3 reads TGTGCCAGCAGCCTACAGCCTAGCGGGAGTCTAAATGAGCAGTTCTTC. Its protein product is CASSLQPSGSLNEQFF. Using reference TRBV7-2 and TRBJ2-1 for the parts outside the CDR3, the full variable domain is GAGVSQSPSNKVTEKGKDVELRCDPISGHTALYWYRQSLGQGLEFLIYFQGNSAPDKSGLPSDRFSAERTGGSVSTLTIQRTQQEDSAVYLCASSLQPSGSLNEQFFGPGTRLTVL.

The genes are TRBV7-2 and TRBJ2-7, with D possibly being TRBD2 (7 bases). CDR1 is SGHTA and CDR2 is FQGNSA in the germline V gene. The CDR3 is 15 residues long. V shed 2 bases and J shed 2 bases, with 13 bases lying between them. The CDR3 spells CASSLRGGAPYEQYF. The CDR3 DNA is TGTGCCAGCAGCTTACGAGGGGGGGCCCCCTACGAGCAGTACTTC.

This chain uses TRBV4-1 with TRBJ2-1; D gene ambiguous. The CDR3 is 12 amino acids. V lost 4 bases and J lost 15, with 16 bases in between. Germline V gene sequence: CDR1 MGHRA, CDR2 YSYEKL. CDR3 sequence (DNA): TGCGCCAGCAGCCTTATGGGCTCGTCTCCGTTCTTC. Encoded protein: CASSLMGSSPFF.

The V and J genes are TRBV11-2 and TRBJ2-2, with unresolved D. The V end lost 1 base, the J end lost 6 bases, and 12 bases lay between the germline ends. Germline lookup yields CDR1 SGHAT and CDR2 FQNNGV. This CDR3 is built from 15 residues. CDR3 protein: CASSLALVGAGELFF. CDR3 DNA: TGTGCCAGCAGCTTAGCCCTGGTTGGTGCCGGGGAGCTGTTTTTT.

The V and J genes are TRBV6-1 and TRBJ1-2; 8 bases line up with TRBD1. Trimming at V came to 4 bases and at J to 2 bases, leaving 3 bases not matched to a gene. The germline V gene has CDR1 MNHNS and CDR2 SASEGT. This CDR3 spans 14 amino acids. CDR3: CASSVGQANYGYTF. The CDR3 coding sequence is TGTGCCAGCAGTGTGGGACAGGCCAACTATGGCTACACCTTC.

The rearrangement uses TRBV7-8 and TRBJ2-2; D remains ambiguous. This CDR3 region has 14 residues. Germline values: CDR1 SGHVS, CDR2 FQNEAQ. Trimming took off 3 bases at V and 6 bases at J, with 11 bases between the two ends. The CDR3 nucleotides are TGTGCCAGCAGCTTGGGTCGGCAGGCCGGGGAGCTGTTTTTT. Encoded protein: CASSLGRQAGELFF.

The chain has TRBV6-1 and TRBJ2-7; TRBD1 aligns across 11 bases. This CDR3 region has 14 residues. CDR1 MNHNS and CDR2 SASEGT come from the germline V gene. The trim removed 5 bases at V and 5 bases at J, leaving 5 bases unmatched. The CDR3 loop is CASSPRDRGNEQYF. Here the CDR3 DNA reads TGTGCCAGCAGTCCGCGGGACAGGGGGAACGAGCAGTACTTC.

The genes are TRBV5-6 and TRBJ1-2, with TRBD1 matching over 7 bases. The germline V gene encodes CDR1 SGHDT and CDR2 YYEEEE. This CDR3 region has 17 residues. Unmatched junction bases numbered 13, after V lost 4 bases and J lost 1 base. The CDR3 DNA follows: TGTGCCAGCAGCCCCCGGCAGGAGGGGGCCTTTAACTATGGCTACACCTTC. Protein product: CASSPRQEGAFNYGYTF.

The V call is TRBV11-2, the J call TRBJ2-7, with D unresolved. The CDR3 sequence is 17 residues long. The germline V and J ends were trimmed by 2 bases and 0 bases, with 17 bases remaining between them. CDR1 is SGHAT, CDR2 FQNNGV, per germline. CDR3 region: CASSLSRSESFSYEQYF. In nucleotides, the CDR3 is TGTGCCAGCAGCTTATCGCGCAGCGAGAGCTTCTCCTACGAGCAGTACTTC. The entire variable domain, with the rest obtained from reference TRBV11-2 and TRBJ2-7, is as follows: EAGVAQSPRYKIIEKRQSVAFWCNPISGHATLYWYQQILGQGPKLLIQFQNNGVVDDSQLPKDRFSAERLKGVDSTLKIQPAKLEDSAVYLCASSLSRSESFSYEQYFGPGTRLTVT.

The rearrangement uses TRBV2 and TRBJ2-1; D is possibly TRBD2 (5 bases). The CDR3 totals 14 residues. The V end lost 6 bases, the J end lost 0 bases, and 9 bases lay between the germline ends. Germline loops: CDR1 SNHLY, CDR2 FYNNEI. The CDR3 DNA reads as TGTGCCAGCAGGCGGAGGCTCTCCTACAATGAGCAGTTCTTC. Amino acids: CASRRRLSYNEQFF.

The chain carries TRBV27 and TRBJ1-1; no firm D call. This CDR3 is built from 13 residues. Trimming took off 3 bases at V and 1 base at J, with 6 bases between the two ends. Germline-derived CDR1 and CDR2 are MNHEY and SMNVEV (reference sequence). CDR3 sequence: CASSFTANTEAFF. The CDR3 nucleotides read TGTGCCAGCAGTTTTACAGCGAACACTGAAGCTTTCTTT.

The chain couples TRBV5-1 to TRBJ2-2, with 9 bases fitting TRBD2. The germline V gene encodes CDR1 SGHRS and CDR2 YFSETQ. J was trimmed by 5 bases and V by 0 bases; bases with no gene match: 5. The CDR3 contains 16 residues. The CDR3 region is CASSLAGGRGTGELFF. CDR3 nucleotide sequence: TGCGCCAGCAGCTTGGCCGGCGGGAGGGGGACCGGGGAGCTGTTTTTT.

This sequence joins TRBV7-9 and TRBJ1-4, with TRBD1 identical over 8 bases. The V gene end was trimmed by 4 bases and the J gene end by 4 bases; junction bases not matched to a gene: 2. Germline CDR1 reads SEHNR; CDR2 reads FQNEAQ (reference sequence). The CDR3 totals 14 residues. In nucleotides, the CDR3 is TGTGCCAGCAGCTCAGGGGGCGGTAATGAAAAACTGTTTTTT. Translating it yields CASSSGGGNEKLFF.

The chain is built from TRBV20-1 and TRBJ2-1; D gene ambiguous. The CDR3 consists of 11 residues. Germline V gene lookup returns CDR1 DFQATT and CDR2 SNEGSKA (reference sequence). V lost 5 bases and J 5 bases, leaving 7 bases between the germline ends. CDR3 protein: CSAGIDNEQFF. For the CDR3, the DNA is TGCAGTGCTGGAATAGACAATGAGCAGTTCTTC.